These 27 T cell receptor beta chains came from one sample sequenced in a study of a mutant IDH1 vaccine in newly diagnosed glioma. Using immunoSEQ multiplex PCR, the repertoire was profiled, and TCRdb retains in-frame clones only, with some absent. The table records some 42,000 clones, 83% of them present only once. Time point in this sample: week 35, safety follow-up. One vaccine dose held 300 ug of mutant IDH1 20-mer peptide and came with topical imiquimod. Their antigens are not known. Source: PBMCs, taken from a glioma patient whose treatment included an IDH1 peptide vaccine. Receptors were obtained from a woman aged 45 to 65 with glioma.

The V gene is TRBV5-1, the J gene TRBJ1-1; the match to TRBD1 covers 7 bases. The CDR3 covers 15 residues. V gave up 4 bases and J gave up 6 bases; unmatched junction bases: 12. CDR1 and CDR2 (germline): SGHRS, YFSETQ. The CDR3 protein is CASSRRTGDSSEAFF. The CDR3 DNA sequence: TGCGCCAGCAGCCGCCGGACGGGGGACAGTTCTGAAGCTTTCTTT.

The V and J genes are TRBV7-8 and TRBJ1-2; a weak D match, TRBD1 (6 bases). CDR3 length equals 13 residues. The germline V gene encodes CDR1 SGHVS and CDR2 FQNEAQ. Trimming removed 5 bases at V and 7 bases at J, with 14 bases between. The CDR3 loop reads CASSTDRLGGYTF. CDR3 coding DNA: TGTGCCAGCAGCACTGACAGGTTGGGTGGCTACACCTTC.

As DNA, the CDR3 is TGTGCCAGCATCGACAGGGATAGCAATCAGCCCCAGCATTTT. Residues: CASIDRDSNQPQHF. This chain joins TRBV7-2 and TRBJ1-5; 7 nucleotides align to TRBD1. Per the germline V gene, CDR1 is SGHTA and CDR2 is FQGNSA. Trimming took 7 bases from V and 0 from J; bases not matched to a gene: 3. This CDR3 is 14 amino acids long.

The CDR3 loop reads CASSTEGNQPQHF. The CDR3 region has the DNA TGTGCCAGCAGCACAGAAGGCAATCAGCCCCAGCATTTT. The J gene is TRBJ1-5, the V gene TRBV7-9; D gene uncertain. Germline CDR1 is SEHNR and CDR2 is FQNEAQ (reference sequence). Trimming took off 5 bases at V and 2 bases at J, with 7 bases between the two ends. The CDR3 contains 13 residues. The entire variable domain, with the rest obtained from reference TRBV7-9 and TRBJ1-5, is as follows: DTGVSQNPRHKITKRGQNVTFRCDPISEHNRLYWYRQTLGQGPEFLTYFQNEAQLEKSRLLSDRFSAERPKGSFSTLEIQRTEQGDSAMYLCASSTEGNQPQHFGDGTRLSIL.

This chain connects TRBV5-1 to TRBJ2-7, with 11 bases that match TRBD1. This CDR3 comprises 14 residues. Germline V gene lookup returns CDR1 SGHRS and CDR2 YFSETQ. With V trimmed by 7 bases and J by 5 bases, 8 bases remained unmatched. The chain's CDR3 is CASSSPGQGDEQYF. CDR3 coding DNA: TGCGCCAGCTCCAGCCCGGGACAGGGGGACGAGCAGTACTTC. Complete variable domain (other parts from reference TRBV5-1 and TRBJ2-7): KAGVTQTPRYLIKTRGQQVTLSCSPISGHRSVSWYQQTPGQGLQFLFEYFSETQRNKGNFPGRFSGRQFSNSRSEMNVSTLELGDSALYLCASSSPGQGDEQYFGPGTRLTVT.

The chain joins TRBV7-2 to TRBJ1-6; D not certain. CDR3 length: 16 amino acids. CDR1 is SGHTA, CDR2 FQGNSA, per germline. Trimming took 3 bases from V and 6 from J, leaving 15 bases between them. The DNA for the CDR3 is TGTGCCAGCAGCTTTTTTGGCGGGCTGGGTAATTCACCCCTCCACTTT. It yields the protein CASSFFGGLGNSPLHF.

The rearrangement uses TRBV5-1 and TRBJ1-2; 8 bases line up with TRBD1. Unmatched junction bases numbered 4, after V lost 0 bases and J lost 0 bases. There are 16 residues in the CDR3. Germline V CDR1 and CDR2: SGHRS, YFSETQ. The CDR3 is CASSLAGGAANYGYTF. The CDR3 nucleotides are TGCGCCAGCAGCTTGGCAGGGGGCGCTGCTAACTATGGCTACACCTTC.

The chain joins TRBV18 to TRBJ1-1; TRBD1 is a possible D gene (5 bases). Germline V gene sequence: CDR1 KGHSH, CDR2 LQKENI. Between the trimmed V and J ends, which lost 3 bases and 9 bases, there was a span of 11 bases. This CDR3 region has 12 residues. The CDR3 nucleotides read TGTGCCAGCTCACCGAGGGACGGAAAAGCTTTCTTT. Its translation is CASSPRDGKAFF. Full variable domain (remainder filled in from reference TRBV18 and TRBJ1-1): NAGVMQNPRHLVRRRGQEARLRCSPMKGHSHVYWYRQLPEEGLKFMVYLQKENIIDESGMPKERFSAEFPKEGPSILRIQQVVRGDSAAYFCASSPRDGKAFFGQGTRLTVV.

This clone was picked up a small number of times. The chain has TRBV4-1 and TRBJ2-1; no firm D call. The CDR3 runs 15 residues. V dropped 4 bases and J dropped 12 bases, with 22 bases sitting between them. Germline V lookup: CDR1 MGHRA, CDR2 YSYEKL. The CDR3 loop is CASSPLMAPGIVQFF. In DNA form, the CDR3 reads TGCGCCAGCAGCCCCCTCATGGCCCCTGGGATTGTGCAGTTCTTC.

The rearrangement uses TRBV7-9 and TRBJ2-1; D call uncertain. The V end lost 2 bases, the J end lost 0 bases, and 11 bases lay between the germline ends. This CDR3 has 16 residues. Germline lookup yields CDR1 SEHNR and CDR2 FQNEAQ (reference sequence). The CDR3 nucleotides are TGTGCCAGCAGCTTATCGGCAGTCAGCTCCTACAATGAGCAGTTCTTC. Residues: CASSLSAVSSYNEQFF.

This chain connects TRBV28 to TRBJ2-7; 7 nucleotides match TRBD2. Germline CDR1 and CDR2: MDHEN and SYDVKM. The CDR3 is 14 residues long. V gave up 3 bases and J gave up 3 bases; unmatched junction bases: 5. The CDR3 DNA is TGTGCCAGCAGTTTTCTTCCTAGCGGCTACGAGCAGTACTTC. It specifies CASSFLPSGYEQYF.

The chain combines TRBV5-1 with TRBJ2-1, with D unresolved. CDR3 length: 15 residues. Germline-derived CDR1 and CDR2 are SGHRS and YFSETQ. V was clipped by 0 bases and J by 5 bases, with 12 bases between them. CDR3 residues: CASSLAGDLNNEQFF. The CDR3 DNA follows: TGCGCCAGCAGCTTGGCAGGAGACTTGAACAATGAGCAGTTCTTC.

The V gene is TRBV19, the J gene TRBJ2-3; 11 bases fit TRBD2. Germline CDR1 LNHDA, CDR2 SQIVND (reference sequence). There are 15 residues in the CDR3. J gave up 3 bases and V 4 bases, and 3 bases lay outside the gene matches. CDR3 sequence reads: CASSNSGGATDTQYF. The CDR3 nucleotides read TGTGCCAGTAGTAATAGCGGGGGGGCAACAGATACGCAGTATTTT. Combining the CDR3 with reference TRBV19 and TRBJ2-3 gives the whole variable domain DGGITQSPKYLFRKEGQNVTLSCEQNLNHDAMYWYRQDPGQGLRLIYYSQIVNDFQKGDIAEGYSVSREKKESFPLTVTSAQKNPTAFYLCASSNSGGATDTQYFGPGTRLTVL.

This sequence joins TRBV6-4 and TRBJ1-1; 8 nucleotides align to TRBD1. Germline-derived CDR1 and CDR2 are MRHNA and SNTAGT. V lost 5 bases to trimming and J lost 1 base; unmatched junction nucleotides: 3. The CDR3 spans 14 residues. The chain's CDR3 is CASSLTGGNTEAFF. The CDR3 DNA reads TGTGCCAGCAGTCTCACAGGGGGGAACACTGAAGCTTTCTTT.

The chain combines TRBV13 with TRBJ1-5, with unresolved D. This CDR3 has 15 amino acids. V was shortened by 5 bases and J by 1 base, with 12 bases between the two germline ends. The germline gives CDR1 PRHDT, CDR2 FYEKMQ (reference sequence). The CDR3 loop is CASSQKPGSNQPQHF. Here the CDR3 DNA reads TGTGCCAGCAGCCAGAAACCCGGCAGCAATCAGCCCCAGCATTTT. Full variable domain (outside the CDR3, taken from reference TRBV13 and TRBJ1-5): AAGVIQSPRHLIKEKRETATLKCYPIPRHDTVYWYQQGPGQDPQFLISFYEKMQSDKGSIPDRFSAQQFSDYHSELNMSSLELGDSALYFCASSQKPGSNQPQHFGDGTRLSIL.

V gene TRBV4-3 combines with J gene TRBJ1-2; D is uncertain. Germline assignment: CDR1 LGHNA and CDR2 YSLEER. This CDR3 has 15 residues. Deletions cut 0 bases from V and 4 bases from J, with 12 bases between. DNA of the CDR3: TGCGCCAGCAGCCAAGATTTGGTTGCGGTCTATGGCTACACCTTC. Translating it yields CASSQDLVAVYGYTF.

This sequence joins TRBV5-1 and TRBJ2-1; the match to TRBD2 covers 12 bases. V was clipped by 2 bases and J by 10 bases; unmatched bases: 7. This CDR3 comprises 15 residues. The germline gives CDR1 SGHRS, CDR2 YFSETQ. The CDR3 sequence is CASSLLAGGPVEQFF. CDR3 in DNA: TGCGCCAGCAGCTTACTAGCGGGGGGCCCTGTCGAGCAGTTCTTC.

There are a few counts of this clone. The rearrangement joins TRBV27 to TRBJ2-1, with D unclear. V lost 4 bases and J 12 bases, leaving 10 bases between the germline ends. CDR3 length: 11 residues. CDR1 and CDR2 (germline): MNHEY, SMNVEV (reference sequence). CDR3 sequence reads: CASSSSVGQFF. CDR3 coding DNA: TGTGCCAGCAGTTCATCGGTGGGGCAGTTCTTC.

The chain links TRBV11-2 to TRBJ2-7; D gene unclear. This CDR3 comprises 14 residues. Germline V lookup: CDR1 SGHAT, CDR2 FQNNGV. Deletions cut 0 bases from V and 9 bases from J, with 15 bases between. CDR3 nucleotides: TGTGCCAGCAGCTTAGATAGCACATTGTATAGGCAGTACTTC. This sequence encodes CASSLDSTLYRQYF.

The chain combines TRBV14 with TRBJ1-2; 7 bases are a match to TRBD1. Germline lookup yields CDR1 SGHDN and CDR2 FVKESK. The CDR3 has 15 residues. V shed 4 bases and J 6 bases; nucleotides not matched to a gene: 11. CDR3 in DNA: TGTGCCAGCAGCCCAGGGACAGCCAAAACTAATGGCTACACCTTC. Translated, it gives CASSPGTAKTNGYTF.

This rearrangement joins TRBV11-3 to TRBJ2-5, with 9 bases fitting TRBD1. Germline V lookup: CDR1 SGHNT, CDR2 YENEEA. J lost 4 bases, V lost 1 base, and 7 bases had no gene match. This CDR3 region has 16 residues. The CDR3 here is CASSLGGQGRGETQYF. The CDR3 DNA sequence: TGTGCCAGCAGCTTAGGCGGACAGGGGAGGGGAGAGACCCAGTACTTC.

This clone has a handful of counts. The V call is TRBV30, the J call TRBJ1-1; TRBD1 matches 7 bases. The V segment lost 2 bases and the J segment 1 base; nucleotides outside the gene matches: 1. This CDR3 has 13 residues. Germline V gives CDR1 GTSNPN, CDR2 SVGIG (reference sequence). CDR3 sequence reads: CAWSRQGNTEAFF. The CDR3 region has the DNA TGTGCCTGGAGTAGACAGGGGAACACTGAAGCTTTCTTT.

The gene calls are TRBV7-2 and TRBJ1-1; D is unclear. This CDR3 region has 13 residues. Trimming removed 5 bases at V and 0 bases at J, with 7 bases between. The germline CDR1 and CDR2 sequences are SGHTA and FQGNSA. CDR3 nucleotides: TGTGCCAGCAGCAAACATATGAACACTGAAGCTTTCTTT. Protein sequence: CASSKHMNTEAFF.

This sequence joins TRBV10-3 and TRBJ2-1; 10 bases map to TRBD2. The CDR3 is made up of 13 amino acids. The V gene's germline CDR1 is ENHRY and CDR2 SYGVKD. Germline trimming cut 10 bases from V and 7 bases from J; bases unmatched to any gene: 7. CDR3 in DNA: TGTGCCACGCTAGCGGGGGTGGAGAATGAGCAGTTCTTC. Translated, it gives CATLAGVENEQFF.

The chain joins TRBV25-1 to TRBJ2-5, with D uncertain. Germline assignment: CDR1 MGHDK and CDR2 SYGVNS. Trimming took off 2 bases at V and 2 bases at J, with 3 bases between the two ends. The CDR3 loop spans 12 amino acids. The CDR3 is CASSEKQETQYF. In DNA form, the CDR3 reads TGTGCCAGCAGTGAAAAACAAGAGACCCAGTACTTC.

The chain has TRBV5-6 and TRBJ1-2; D may be TRBD1 (5 bases). With 2 bases removed from V and 3 bases from J, the gap between germline ends came to 14 bases. Looked up from germline, CDR1 is SGHDT and CDR2 is YYEEEE. The CDR3 sequence is 15 residues long. In nucleotides, the CDR3 is TGTGCCAGCAGCTTACTGGGGCGCGATGACTATGGCTACACCTTC. It is translated as CASSLLGRDDYGYTF.

This clone was detected once. This sequence joins TRBV7-2 and TRBJ2-6, with TRBD1 matching over 11 bases. The junction had 7 bases not matched to a gene; V was cut back by 5 bases and J by 1 base. The length of the CDR3 is 18 residues. Looked up from germline, CDR1 is SGHTA and CDR2 is FQGNSA. CDR3 in DNA: TGTGCCAGCAGCCTTCGGACAGGGGGCGCTTCTGGGGCCAACGTCCTGACTTTC. It yields the protein CASSLRTGGASGANVLTF. The full variable domain, with the rest looked up from reference TRBV7-2 and TRBJ2-6, is GAGVSQSPSNKVTEKGKDVELRCDPISGHTALYWYRQSLGQGLEFLIYFQGNSAPDKSGLPSDRFSAERTGGSVSTLTIQRTQQEDSAVYLCASSLRTGGASGANVLTFGAGSRLTVL.